The rows below give T cell receptor beta chains drawn from one sample of a study of blood T cell repertoires in COVID-19. TCRdb's table, derived via immunoSEQ multiplex PCR, lists solely in-frame clones and lacks some. The sample records hundreds of thousands of clones, about nine tenths being singletons. The sample consisted of peripheral blood. All receptors derive from a woman aged 25 to 39 with COVID-19, enrolled during active disease. The CDR3 runs from the conserved cysteine through the conserved F or W. The order of the fields is D gene, J gene, clone size, V gene, CDR3 protein, CDR3 DNA. D genes are given only for firm matches. Size is omitted from some rows. Given values are once, few, many or a class for expanded clones.

TRBD2,TRBJ2-3,-,TRBV6-5,CASSYGLAGVRDTQYF,TGTGCCAGCAGTTACGGGCTAGCGGGGGTTCGGGATACGCAGTATTTT
-,TRBJ1-5,-,TRBV7-2,CASSLVFGAYSNQPQHF,TGTGCCAGCAGCTTAGTCTTCGGTGCGTATAGCAATCAGCCCCAGCATTTT
-,TRBJ2-2,-,TRBV5-1,CASSFANTGELFF,TGCGCCAGCAGCTTCGCGAACACCGGGGAGCTGTTTTTT
-,TRBJ1-1,-,TRBV4-1,CASSHLENTEAFF,TGCGCCAGCAGCCATCTAGAGAACACTGAAGCTTTCTTT
-,TRBJ2-3,-,TRBV4-1,CASSQPRHTQYF,TGCGCCAGCAGCCAACCCCGTCATACGCAGTATTTT
TRBD2,TRBJ2-1,-,TRBV5-6,CASSLRGGETYNEQFF,TGTGCCAGCAGCTTGCGCGGGGGAGAAACCTACAATGAGCAGTTCTTC
-,TRBJ2-7,once,TRBV19,CASSMQRDYEQYF,TGTGCCAGTAGTATGCAGAGGGACTACGAGCAGTACTTC
TRBD1,TRBJ1-6,-,TRBV27,CASYSPRGPIDSPLHF,TGTGCCAGCTACTCACCCAGGGGGCCTATTGATTCACCCCTCCACTTT
-,TRBJ1-6,-,TRBV4-2,CASSQGGQINSPLHF,TGTGCCAGCAGCCAGGGGGGGCAGATTAATTCACCCCTCCACTTT
-,TRBJ1-1,-,TRBV18,CASSPREAGPEAFF,TGTGCCAGCTCACCGAGGGAGGCAGGTCCTGAAGCTTTCTTT
-,TRBJ2-7,-,TRBV11-2,CASSLAGGAKYEQYF,TGTGCCAGCAGCTTAGCTGGGGGGGCGAAGTACGAGCAGTACTTC
TRBD1,TRBJ2-7,once,TRBV7-2,CASSLAPTGGYEQYF,TGTGCCAGCAGCTTAGCCCCGACAGGGGGTTACGAGCAGTACTTC
TRBD2,TRBJ2-5,-,TRBV7-9,CASSRTSSETQYF,TGTGCCAGCAGCCGGACTAGTTCGGAGACCCAGTACTTC
-,TRBJ1-2,-,TRBV4-2,CASSPNRANYGYTF,TGTGCCAGCAGCCCAAACAGGGCTAACTATGGCTACACCTTC
-,TRBJ1-1,-,TRBV5-4,CASSFLQGSETAFF,TGTGCCAGCAGCTTCCTGCAGGGATCAGAAACCGCTTTCTTT
TRBD1,TRBJ1-2,-,TRBV2,CASSTGTGGFGYTF,TGTGCCAGCAGTACCGGGACAGGGGGTTTTGGCTACACCTTC
-,TRBJ1-4,-,TRBV29-1,CSAQGFATNEKLFF,TGCAGCGCGCAGGGATTTGCAACTAATGAAAAACTGTTTTTT
-,TRBJ2-7,-,TRBV6-4,CASTSGEGPGSYEQYF,TGTGCCAGCACATCAGGGGAGGGGCCGGGCTCCTACGAGCAGTACTTC
-,TRBJ2-6,-,TRBV6-5,CASSSPRSGANVLTF,TGTGCCAGCAGCTCCCCCCGCTCTGGGGCCAACGTCCTGACTTTC
-,TRBJ1-3,-,TRBV5-1,CASSPGPIGGNTIYF,TGCGCCAGCAGCCCTGGGCCAATTGGGGGAAACACCATATATTTT
-,TRBJ1-2,-,TRBV7-8,CASSSPTGPNYGYTF,TGTGCCAGCAGCTCACCCACAGGGCCGAACTATGGCTACACCTTC
TRBD1,TRBJ1-4,-,TRBV27,CASSPGTAATNEKLFF,TGTGCCAGCAGTCCCGGGACAGCTGCAACTAATGAAAAACTGTTTTTT
TRBD2,TRBJ2-1,-,TRBV6-2/TRBV6-3,CASSWGGRSYNEQFF,TGTGCCAGCAGCTGGGGGGGTCGGTCCTACAATGAGCAGTTCTTC
-,TRBJ2-1,few,TRBV3-1/TRBV3-2,CASSQVQSLDYSYNEQFF,TGTGCCAGCAGCCAAGTTCAAAGTCTGGACTACTCCTACAATGAGCAGTTCTTC
-,TRBJ1-3,-,TRBV15,CATLADIGNTIYF,TGTGCCACCCTCGCGGACATTGGAAACACCATATATTTT
-,TRBJ2-7,once,TRBV5-1,CASSLKDSLSSYEQYF,TGCGCCAGCAGCCTAAAGGACAGTTTGTCCTCCTACGAGCAGTACTTC
TRBD1,TRBJ1-1,-,TRBV5-8,CASSSQGALNTEAFF,TGTGCCAGCAGCTCCCAGGGGGCGCTAAACACTGAAGCTTTCTTT
TRBD1,TRBJ2-4,-,TRBV27,CASSLRGGTGWHIQYF,TGTGCCAGCAGTTTAAGGGGCGGGACAGGGTGGCACATTCAGTACTTC
TRBD1,TRBJ1-1,-,TRBV7-9,CASSPGQANTEAFF,TGTGCCAGCAGCCCTGGACAGGCCAACACTGAAGCTTTCTTT
TRBD2,TRBJ2-2,-,TRBV29-1,CSVASGRSTGELFF,TGCAGCGTCGCTAGCGGGCGATCCACCGGGGAGCTGTTTTTT
TRBD1,TRBJ1-6,-,TRBV10-3,CAISESLPDRVDLGTYNSPLHF,TGTGCCATCAGTGAGTCTTTACCGGACAGGGTAGATCTGGGGACCTATAATTCACCCCTCCACTTT
TRBD1,TRBJ2-7,-,TRBV28,CASRTGQGPYEQYF,TGTGCCAGCCGAACCGGACAGGGACCCTACGAGCAGTACTTC
-,TRBJ2-4,-,TRBV12-3/TRBV12-4,CASSFLSENIQYF,TGTGCCAGCAGTTTCTTGTCGGAAAACATTCAGTACTTC
TRBD1,TRBJ1-3,-,TRBV10-1,CASSESTGAWNTIYF,TGCGCCAGCAGTGAGTCGACAGGGGCTTGGAACACCATATATTTT
-,TRBJ2-1,-,TRBV7-9,CASSLSGNEQFF,TGTGCCAGCAGCTTATCCGGCAATGAGCAGTTCTTC
TRBD2,TRBJ2-7,-,TRBV6-5,CASRWGGNEQYF,TGTGCCAGCAGGTGGGGGGGAAACGAGCAGTACTTC
-,TRBJ1-1,-,TRBV18,CASSPSVSAVIMNTEAFF,TGTGCCAGCTCACCTTCGGTGTCCGCGGTAATAATGAACACTGAAGCTTTCTTT
-,TRBJ2-3,-,TRBV24-1,CATSDNAAGPDTQYF,TGTGCCACCAGTGATAACGCGGCGGGGCCAGATACGCAGTATTTT
-,TRBJ1-5,-,TRBV7-2,CASSLVGVPDQPQHF,TGTGCCAGCAGCTTAGTCGGGGTGCCCGACCAGCCCCAGCATTTT
TRBD1,TRBJ1-1,-,TRBV6-5,CASRGQGRLGTEAFF,TGTGCCAGCAGAGGACAGGGGCGGCTTGGCACTGAAGCTTTCTTT
TRBD1,TRBJ2-7,-,TRBV5-6,CASSLGDRVYLF,TGTGCCAGCAGCTTGGGGGACAGAGTCTACCTTTTC
TRBD1,TRBJ2-6,-,TRBV29-1,CSVRGDRTGANVLTF,TGCAGCGTAAGGGGGGACAGGACCGGGGCCAACGTCCTGACTTTC